The sequence of this T cell receptor (beta chain) was determined in a study of T cell responses to AZD1222 COVID-19 vaccine. Findings and caveats of the study: Donors were chiefly white British, with a greater number of females, and clonal diversity was perhaps underestimated. It was only a handful of AZD1222 recipients who were seropositive at baseline.

Libraries were prepared by immunoSEQ multiplex PCR; TCRdb keeps only in-frame clonotypes and omits some of them. The table has about 120,000 clones, over 75% seen once. Of note for this clone: Its antigen is unknown.

CDR1 is KGHDR, CDR2 SFDVKD, per germline. The CDR3 runs to 17 residues. V lost 0 bases and J lost 0, with 11 bases in between. The chain is built from TRBV24-1 and TRBJ2-1, with D unclear. The material was peripheral blood, obtained on day 0 of AZD1222 vaccination. The receptor's source is an adult in good health. The CDR3 DNA is TGTGCCACCAGTGATTTGCAAAGCGCAGACTCCTACAATGAGCAGTTCTTC. Translating it yields CATSDLQSADSYNEQFF.